This paragraph covers one T cell receptor beta chain sequence. Antigen: not known. This sample was included in a study of early stage breast cancer tumors. Findings of the study overall: Most shared enriched TCRB sequences were commonly generated ones.

Using immunoSEQ multiplex PCR, the repertoire was profiled, and TCRdb retains in-frame clones only, with some absent. The data show some 36,000 clones, roughly 70% seen once. This CDR3 spans 13 amino acids. V gave up 5 bases and J gave up 5 bases, with 12 bases separating them. The germline V gene encodes CDR1 SGHAT and CDR2 FQNNGV. The rearrangement uses TRBV11-2 and TRBJ1-2; D unclear. The sequence was collected from a person in their sixties or seventies with breast cancer. Source material: blood. CDR3 coding DNA: TGTGCCAGCAGCCCCGAGGTCGGTTATGGCTACACCTTC. It codes for CASSPEVGYGYTF.